This T cell receptor (beta chain) was identified during a study of T cell responses to AZD1222 COVID-19 vaccine. Study-level results: The donor cohort was predominantly white British with a female majority, and clonal diversity may have been underestimated. Spike-wide coverage was observed for vaccine-associated CD4 TCRs, with dominant responses at 160-218 and 743-854. Sampling captured repertoires only after the peak T cell response.

Worth noting for this clone: The target antigen is unknown.

The table came from immunoSEQ multiplex PCR; TCRdb's copy has only in-frame clones and leaves some out. This table holds more than 85,000 clones, roughly 82% found once. The CDR3 consists of 12 residues. V was clipped by 4 bases and J by 2 bases, with 6 bases between them. Germline CDR1 SGHRS, CDR2 YFSETQ. The chain combines TRBV5-1 with TRBJ1-1; D not resolved. The source material was peripheral blood, sampled on day 0 of AZD1222 vaccination. The TCR was taken from an adult in good health. This chain's CDR3 is CASSTSNTEAFF. In DNA, the CDR3 is TGCGCCAGCAGCACTTCAAACACTGAAGCTTTCTTT.